This T cell receptor beta chain came from a study of T cell changes during pregnancy in multiple sclerosis. Germline values: CDR1 LNHDA, CDR2 SQIVND (reference sequence). The CDR3 has 19 residues. V gave up 2 bases and J gave up 1 base; unmatched junction bases: 8. Some clones are missing from TCRdb's copy, which holds only in-frame ones; the method was immunoSEQ multiplex PCR. The sample carries more than 2,000 clones, about 80% recorded once. The chain carries TRBV19 and TRBJ2-6; 10 bases align to TRBD1. Material for sequencing was CD4+ T cells from PBMCs (not recorded whether the cells were cultured). The receptor was derived from a female patient with multiple sclerosis, enrolled in a pregnancy study. Some clones in this sample may be carry-over from other donors' samples. Here the CDR3 reads CASSIRGGQGVSGANVLTF. CDR3 in DNA: TGTGCCAGTAGTATACGGGGCGGACAGGGGGTGTCTGGGGCCAACGTCCTGACTTTC.